A selection of T cell receptor beta chains follows, all from one sample in a study of blood T cell repertoires in COVID-19. The method was immunoSEQ multiplex PCR; TCRdb's version includes in-frame clones alone and lacks a portion of them. The profile shows some 210,000 clones, about 91% of them singletons. The sequencing input was PBMCs or T cells enriched from blood (not recorded which). All receptors come from a man between 18 and 35 years old with acute COVID-19. CDR3s include the opening cysteine and the closing phenylalanine or tryptophan. The order of the fields is J gene, CDR3 length, clone size, D gene, V gene, CDR3 DNA, CDR3 protein. A D gene is named only where the DNA matches it firmly. A row's size may be missing; if present it is once, few, many or a size class.

j_call: TRBJ1-2
cdr3_length: 14
clone_size: .
d_call: .
v_call: TRBV30
cdr3_nt: TGTGCCTCGGGCGGGGGGCGCTTCTCGGCTGGCTACACCTTC
cdr3_aa: CASGGGRFSAGYTF

j_call: TRBJ2-5
cdr3_length: 15
clone_size: once
d_call: TRBD1
v_call: TRBV7-7
cdr3_nt: TGTGCTAGCAGCGTCGACGACAGGGTGTACGAGACCCAGTACTTC
cdr3_aa: CASSVDDRVYETQYF

j_call: TRBJ1-5
cdr3_length: 15
clone_size: .
d_call: .
v_call: TRBV4-3
cdr3_nt: TGCGCCAGCAGCCAAGTTCAAGGGGTCGGTCAGCCCCAGCATTTT
cdr3_aa: CASSQVQGVGQPQHF

j_call: TRBJ2-7
cdr3_length: 14
clone_size: .
d_call: .
v_call: TRBV30
cdr3_nt: TGTGCCTGGAGTGTAGGGGGAGTTGGGTACGAGCAGTACTTC
cdr3_aa: CAWSVGGVGYEQYF

j_call: TRBJ1-2
cdr3_length: 13
clone_size: .
d_call: TRBD1
v_call: TRBV28
cdr3_nt: TGTGCCAGCAGTATCGACAGGGCGGATGGCTACACCTTC
cdr3_aa: CASSIDRADGYTF

j_call: TRBJ2-1
cdr3_length: 13
clone_size: .
d_call: TRBD2
v_call: TRBV18
cdr3_nt: TGTGCCAGCTCATACGGGACTAGCGATGAGCAGTTCTTC
cdr3_aa: CASSYGTSDEQFF

j_call: TRBJ1-1
cdr3_length: 12
clone_size: once
d_call: .
v_call: TRBV28
cdr3_nt: TGTGCCAGCATAGGAGGGAACACTGAAGCTTTCTTT
cdr3_aa: CASIGGNTEAFF

j_call: TRBJ2-7
cdr3_length: 16
clone_size: .
d_call: .
v_call: TRBV5-6
cdr3_nt: TGTGCCAGCAGCTTGGCCATTTCCCGGGTGAACTACGAGCAGTACTTC
cdr3_aa: CASSLAISRVNYEQYF

j_call: TRBJ2-7
cdr3_length: 13
clone_size: .
d_call: .
v_call: TRBV6-5
cdr3_nt: TGTGCCAGCAGTTACGGAGGCTCCTACGAGCAGTACTTC
cdr3_aa: CASSYGGSYEQYF

j_call: TRBJ2-3
cdr3_length: 14
clone_size: .
d_call: .
v_call: TRBV11-2
cdr3_nt: TGTGCCAGCAGCTTTTGGACTGTAACAGATACGCAGTATTTT
cdr3_aa: CASSFWTVTDTQYF

j_call: TRBJ1-2
cdr3_length: 15
clone_size: once
d_call: TRBD1
v_call: TRBV6-6
cdr3_nt: TGTGCCAGCAGTCGATCGGGACAGGGGGCGCAGGGCTACACCTTC
cdr3_aa: CASSRSGQGAQGYTF

j_call: TRBJ2-7
cdr3_length: 19
clone_size: .
d_call: TRBD1
v_call: TRBV10-3
cdr3_nt: TGTGCCATCAGTGGGGGGACAGGGGTGCCTTTCACTCTCCGCTACGAGCAGTACTTC
cdr3_aa: CAISGGTGVPFTLRYEQYF

j_call: TRBJ2-6
cdr3_length: 16
clone_size: .
d_call: TRBD1
v_call: TRBV5-1
cdr3_nt: TGCGCCAGCAACACAGGGGGACCCTCTGGGGCCAACGTCCTGACTTTC
cdr3_aa: CASNTGGPSGANVLTF

j_call: TRBJ1-2
cdr3_length: 16
clone_size: .
d_call: TRBD1
v_call: TRBV24-1
cdr3_nt: TGTGCCACCAGTGATTCCGCCGGGACAGGGGGTGATGGCTACACCTTC
cdr3_aa: CATSDSAGTGGDGYTF

j_call: TRBJ2-1
cdr3_length: 12
clone_size: .
d_call: .
v_call: TRBV14
cdr3_nt: TGTGCCAGCAGCCAAGTCTCAGATAAGCAGTTCTTC
cdr3_aa: CASSQVSDKQFF

j_call: TRBJ1-1
cdr3_length: 16
clone_size: .
d_call: .
v_call: TRBV5-4
cdr3_nt: TGTGCCAGCAGCTTGACAGGCAACTCTTGGAACACTGAAGCTTTCTTT
cdr3_aa: CASSLTGNSWNTEAFF

j_call: TRBJ1-2
cdr3_length: 17
clone_size: .
d_call: TRBD1
v_call: TRBV4-1
cdr3_nt: TGCGCCAGCAGCCAAACTTCAGGACAGGGGTTACATCGTGGCTACACCTTC
cdr3_aa: CASSQTSGQGLHRGYTF

j_call: TRBJ2-7
cdr3_length: 15
clone_size: .
d_call: TRBD2
v_call: TRBV4-3
cdr3_nt: TGCGCCAGCAGCCAACAAGCGGGAGGGGCCTACGAGCAGTACTTC
cdr3_aa: CASSQQAGGAYEQYF

j_call: TRBJ2-7
cdr3_length: 14
clone_size: .
d_call: .
v_call: TRBV4-3
cdr3_nt: TGCGCCAGCAGCCAGGGGGCCCTATCCTACGAGCAGTACTTC
cdr3_aa: CASSQGALSYEQYF

j_call: TRBJ2-2
cdr3_length: 17
clone_size: .
d_call: .
v_call: TRBV27
cdr3_nt: TGTGCCAGCAGTTTAAGGTGGAGGACAGCGAACACCGGGGAGCTGTTTTTT
cdr3_aa: CASSLRWRTANTGELFF

j_call: TRBJ1-5
cdr3_length: 14
clone_size: once
d_call: .
v_call: TRBV4-1
cdr3_nt: TGCGCCAGCAGCCAAGCTTCGGTCAATCAGCCCCAGCATTTT
cdr3_aa: CASSQASVNQPQHF

j_call: TRBJ1-1
cdr3_length: 13
clone_size: .
d_call: .
v_call: TRBV6-5
cdr3_nt: TGTGCCAGCAGTTACTCGACAGAAGCTGAAGCTTTCTTT
cdr3_aa: CASSYSTEAEAFF

j_call: TRBJ1-2
cdr3_length: 14
clone_size: .
d_call: .
v_call: TRBV30
cdr3_nt: TGTGCCTGGAGTCCCTCCGGACAGTACTATGGCTACACCTTC
cdr3_aa: CAWSPSGQYYGYTF

j_call: TRBJ2-2
cdr3_length: 16
clone_size: .
d_call: .
v_call: TRBV3-1/TRBV3-2
cdr3_nt: TGTGCCAGCAGCTTTCGACTGGCACGGGGTACCGGGGAGCTGTTTTTT
cdr3_aa: CASSFRLARGTGELFF

j_call: TRBJ1-2
cdr3_length: 14
clone_size: .
d_call: .
v_call: TRBV9
cdr3_nt: TGTGCCAGCAGCGTAGGCTCGAGAGGCTATGGCTACACCTTC
cdr3_aa: CASSVGSRGYGYTF

j_call: TRBJ1-2
cdr3_length: 14
clone_size: .
d_call: .
v_call: TRBV19
cdr3_nt: TGTGCCAGTAGTATAGTTCCCGCTAACTATGGCTACACCTTC
cdr3_aa: CASSIVPANYGYTF

j_call: TRBJ1-5
cdr3_length: 16
clone_size: .
d_call: .
v_call: TRBV10-2
cdr3_nt: TGCGCCAGCAGCGGGCTAGGGGAGGGGCGGCATCAGCCCCAGCATTTT
cdr3_aa: CASSGLGEGRHQPQHF

j_call: TRBJ1-2
cdr3_length: 12
clone_size: .
d_call: .
v_call: TRBV19
cdr3_nt: TGTGCCAGTAGGACTAAGGGCTATGGCTACACCTTC
cdr3_aa: CASRTKGYGYTF

j_call: TRBJ2-1
cdr3_length: 16
clone_size: .
d_call: TRBD2
v_call: TRBV5-1
cdr3_nt: TGCGCCAGCAGCTACCTAGCGGGGGGGTCCTACAATGAGCAGTTCTTC
cdr3_aa: CASSYLAGGSYNEQFF

j_call: TRBJ2-1
cdr3_length: 13
clone_size: .
d_call: .
v_call: TRBV7-8
cdr3_nt: TGTGCCAGCACCTTTGACAGCCGCAATGAGCAGTTCTTC
cdr3_aa: CASTFDSRNEQFF

j_call: TRBJ1-4
cdr3_length: 16
clone_size: .
d_call: TRBD1
v_call: TRBV27
cdr3_nt: TGTGCCAGCAGTCCCCGCGGACAGGGAACTAATGAAAAACTGTTTTTT
cdr3_aa: CASSPRGQGTNEKLFF

j_call: TRBJ1-1
cdr3_length: 20
clone_size: .
d_call: .
v_call: TRBV23-1
cdr3_nt: TGCGCCAGCAGTCAATCGGTGGGGGGGTTTCAGATCAAGGGAAACACTGAAGCTTTCTTT
cdr3_aa: CASSQSVGGFQIKGNTEAFF

j_call: TRBJ2-1
cdr3_length: 14
clone_size: .
d_call: .
v_call: TRBV5-4
cdr3_nt: TGTGCCAGCAGCTTGGGGGGCCCCTACAATGAGCAGTTCTTC
cdr3_aa: CASSLGGPYNEQFF

j_call: TRBJ2-3
cdr3_length: 13
clone_size: .
d_call: .
v_call: TRBV29-1
cdr3_nt: TGCAGCGTTGTTGGGGGGTCCACAGATACGCAGTATTTT
cdr3_aa: CSVVGGSTDTQYF

j_call: TRBJ2-1
cdr3_length: 13
clone_size: .
d_call: .
v_call: TRBV7-2
cdr3_nt: TGTGCCAGCAGCTTAGGGAGTAGTAATGAGCAGTTCTTC
cdr3_aa: CASSLGSSNEQFF

j_call: TRBJ1-2
cdr3_length: 17
clone_size: .
d_call: TRBD1
v_call: TRBV27
cdr3_nt: TGTGCCAGCTCCTCGGGGACAGGGGGCTCTGGAGCTTATGGCTACACCTTC
cdr3_aa: CASSSGTGGSGAYGYTF

j_call: TRBJ2-7
cdr3_length: 13
clone_size: .
d_call: .
v_call: TRBV5-1
cdr3_nt: TGCGCCAGCAGCTCGGGACTGACATACGAGCAGTACTTC
cdr3_aa: CASSSGLTYEQYF

j_call: TRBJ2-1
cdr3_length: 16
clone_size: .
d_call: TRBD2
v_call: TRBV11-2
cdr3_nt: TGTGCCAGCAGCCCCCCGCCGGGACTAGCGGGAAATGAGCAGTTCTTC
cdr3_aa: CASSPPPGLAGNEQFF

j_call: TRBJ2-7
cdr3_length: 16
clone_size: .
d_call: .
v_call: TRBV13
cdr3_nt: TGTGCCAGCAGCTTAGGTGGCGGCAGGGCCTCCTACGAGCAGTACTTC
cdr3_aa: CASSLGGGRASYEQYF

j_call: TRBJ1-2
cdr3_length: 14
clone_size: .
d_call: TRBD1
v_call: TRBV27
cdr3_nt: TGTGCCAGCAGCCTGACAGGGCCGTACTATGGCTACACCTTC
cdr3_aa: CASSLTGPYYGYTF

j_call: TRBJ2-3
cdr3_length: 15
clone_size: .
d_call: TRBD1
v_call: TRBV3-1/TRBV3-2
cdr3_nt: TGTGCCAGCATGGACAGGGGGCTAGGGACAGATACGCAGTATTTT
cdr3_aa: CASMDRGLGTDTQYF